A selection of T cell receptor beta chains follows, all from one sample in a study of identical twins. TCRdb recomputed calls from the 5' RACE reads with MiXCR, one row per CDR3 protein. The sample has about 520,000 distinct CDR3 sequences, roughly a fifth seen once; the top ten hold 0.75% to 0.95%. These data were likewise used in another study, on T cells expressing NK-cell markers.

Sequencing used CD4+ T cells sorted from blood. These receptors were taken from a woman aged 18-29 years in good health. CDR3s include the opening cysteine and the closing phenylalanine or tryptophan. A D gene is named only where the DNA matches it firmly. Some rows mark clone size as missing; the rest say once, few, many or name a class of expanded clone.

D,size,J,V,DNA,CDR3
.,many,TRBJ2-1,TRBV12-3/TRBV12-4,TGTGCCAGCAGTTTAATGCAGGCTGCCTACAATGAGCAGTTCTTC,CASSLMQAAYNEQFF
TRBD2,.,TRBJ2-1,TRBV20-1,TGCAGTGCTACCTCAGCGGGAGCGATAAAGGAGCAGTTCTTC,CSATSAGAIKEQFF
TRBD1,.,TRBJ1-6,TRBV20-1,TGCAGTGCTACCCCGGGACAGGGTTCTTCACCCCTCCACTTT,CSATPGQGSSPLHF
TRBD2,.,TRBJ2-1,TRBV7-9,TGTGCCAGCAGCTCCCCTTTGGGCAGCGGGGGGGCCTGGGAGCAGTTCTTC,CASSSPLGSGGAWEQFF
.,few,TRBJ1-1,TRBV6-2/TRBV6-3,TGTGCCAGCAGTACCCTAACAGCAAACACTGAAGCTTTCTTT,CASSTLTANTEAFF
.,.,TRBJ2-5,TRBV5-1,TGCGCCAGCAGCTTGAGCGAAGCGAAAGAGACCCAGTACTTC,CASSLSEAKETQYF
.,few,TRBJ1-2,TRBV6-5,TGTGCCAGCAGCTCCGGGACTAAAGGCTACACCTTC,CASSSGTKGYTF
TRBD2,.,TRBJ2-1,TRBV6-5,TGTGCCAGCAGTTACTCGTACCGGGGGGGCTCCTACAATGAGCAGTTCTTC,CASSYSYRGGSYNEQFF
.,few,TRBJ2-3,TRBV9,TGTGCCAGCAGCGTAGCCGCCAGATTAGATACGCAGTATTTT,CASSVAARLDTQYF
.,.,TRBJ2-3,TRBV20-1,TGCAGTGCTAGAAAGGGGGGGTCAGATACGCAGTATTTT,CSARKGGSDTQYF
.,.,TRBJ1-1,TRBV10-2,TGCGCCAGCCAGTGGGGGGGCCGTACTGAAGCTTTCTTT,CASQWGGRTEAFF
TRBD1,.,TRBJ2-5,TRBV12-3/TRBV12-4,TGTGCCAGCACCGCGACAGGGTTCCAAGAGACCCAGTACTTC,CASTATGFQETQYF
TRBD2,.,TRBJ2-3,TRBV7-3,TGTGCCAGCAGCCTGAGCGGGGCCCACACAGATACGCAGTATTTT,CASSLSGAHTDTQYF
.,many,TRBJ1-5,TRBV12-3/TRBV12-4,TGTGCCAGCAGAGACAATGAAGGTCAGCCCCAGCATTTT,CASRDNEGQPQHF
.,.,TRBJ2-1,TRBV27,TGTGCCAGCAGTTACAGGGTACGCTCCTACAATGAGCAGTTCTTC,CASSYRVRSYNEQFF
.,once,TRBJ1-2,TRBV20-1,TGCAGTGCTAGAGACAGGGGCTTAAACTATGGCTACACCTTC,CSARDRGLNYGYTF
.,few,TRBJ1-1,TRBV10-3,TGTGCCATCAGTGTTAGGCAGGGTGAGACTGAAGCTTTCTTT,CAISVRQGETEAFF
.,.,TRBJ1-2,TRBV5-1,TGCGCCAGCAGCTACTCGGACAGCTATGGCTACACCTTC,CASSYSDSYGYTF
TRBD2,many,TRBJ2-1,TRBV24-1,TGTGCCACCAGTGATTGGGCACTAGCGGGTGGAAGCTCCTACAATGAGCAGTTCTTC,CATSDWALAGGSSYNEQFF
TRBD2,.,TRBJ2-7,TRBV15,TGTGCCACTACCGAGGGACTAGGGACCCCCTACGAGCAGTACTTC,CATTEGLGTPYEQYF
TRBD1,many,TRBJ2-3,TRBV20-1,TGCAGTGCTGCAGAACCCCAGGGGGCAAGGACAGATACGCAGTATTTT,CSAAEPQGARTDTQYF
.,few,TRBJ2-7,TRBV9,TGTGCCAGCAGCCCGGAGGGGGACTTCTACTCCTACGAGCAGTACTTC,CASSPEGDFYSYEQYF
.,few,TRBJ2-7,TRBV25-1,TGTGCCAGCAGTGGTGCCGGACCCCGCGAGCAGTACTTC,CASSGAGPREQYF
.,.,TRBJ2-3,TRBV5-1,TGCGCCAGCAGCTACGGGGACCGCACAGATACGCAGTATTTT,CASSYGDRTDTQYF
.,few,TRBJ1-2,TRBV29-1,TGCAGCGTTGATAATCTTCATGGCTACACCTTC,CSVDNLHGYTF
.,.,TRBJ1-5,TRBV6-1,TGTGCCAGCATCTCCGCCGGGGCGATCCTTATGGGCAATCAGCCCCAGCATTTT,CASISAGAILMGNQPQHF
.,few,TRBJ2-1,TRBV6-1,TGTGCCAGCGCGGTCGAGCACCAGCCCTACAATGAGCAGTTCTTC,CASAVEHQPYNEQFF
.,.,TRBJ2-1,TRBV19,TGTGCCAGTAGTATAAAAGGACTGGCACTCTACAATGAGCAGTTCTTC,CASSIKGLALYNEQFF
TRBD2,.,TRBJ2-1,TRBV2,TGTGCCAGCAGCGGGACTAGGCCCACGGGTGAGCAGTTCTTC,CASSGTRPTGEQFF
.,.,TRBJ2-5,TRBV5-4,TGTGCCAGCAGCGTTTTCCCCGCGGAGACCCAGTACTTC,CASSVFPAETQYF
.,.,TRBJ2-1,TRBV15,TGTGCCACCAGCTTCGGGGGTACCCCCACCTACAATGAGCAGTTCTTC,CATSFGGTPTYNEQFF
TRBD2,.,TRBJ2-1,TRBV27,TGTGCCAGCGCCCAGAGCGGGAGGGCCCGTGAGCAGTTCTTC,CASAQSGRAREQFF
.,.,TRBJ1-2,TRBV12-5,TGTGCTAGTGGGGCTGGCTATGGCTACACCTTC,CASGAGYGYTF
TRBD1,.,TRBJ2-2,TRBV13,TGTGCCAGCAGCTTAGGCGGTGACAGGGCCAACACCGGGGAGCTGTTTTTT,CASSLGGDRANTGELFF
.,.,TRBJ2-7,TRBV20-1,TGCAGTGCTAGAGGACCTAGGGGCATCTACGAGCAGTACTTC,CSARGPRGIYEQYF
.,many,TRBJ2-7,TRBV3-1,TGTGCCAGCAGCCAAGTCATAAACGAGCAGTACTTC,CASSQVINEQYF
.,.,TRBJ2-3,TRBV6-1,TGTGCCAGCACCCGAGGGTCCCCGGACACAGATACGCAGTATTTT,CASTRGSPDTDTQYF
.,few,TRBJ2-5,TRBV29-1,TGCAGCGTTGTGGCGCGCCAAGAGACCCAGTACTTC,CSVVARQETQYF
.,.,TRBJ1-4,TRBV5-1,TGCGCCAGCAGCTTGGACGGTGGGGATGAAAAACTGTTTTTT,CASSLDGGDEKLFF
TRBD2,.,TRBJ2-7,TRBV7-2,TGTGCCAGCAGGCCGGGACTAGCAACCCACGAGCAGTACTTC,CASRPGLATHEQYF
TRBD1,many,TRBJ2-5,TRBV12-3/TRBV12-4,TGTGCCAGCAGTTTAGGACAGGGGGCCTTCCTGACCCAGTACTTC,CASSLGQGAFLTQYF
TRBD2,.,TRBJ2-7,TRBV12-3/TRBV12-4,TGTGCCAGCAGTTTGAGCGGGAAGTACGAGCAGTACTTC,CASSLSGKYEQYF
.,few,TRBJ1-6,TRBV12-3/TRBV12-4,TGTGCCAGCAGGGCCTCACTCAGCTCCTATAATTCACCCCTCCACTTT,CASRASLSSYNSPLHF
.,.,TRBJ2-5,TRBV7-7,TGTGCCAGCAGCCAACGAGGGGCGCAAGAGACCCAGTACTTC,CASSQRGAQETQYF
TRBD2,many,TRBJ2-5,TRBV20-1,TGCAGTGCTAGGGGGACTAGCCAAGAGACCCAGTACTTC,CSARGTSQETQYF
.,.,TRBJ1-6,TRBV7-3,TGTGCCAGCCGCTCGGACAGTACCAATTCACCCCTCCACTTT,CASRSDSTNSPLHF
.,few,TRBJ1-2,TRBV20-1,TGCAGTGCTAGAGCCTACCCAGGGGCCGGCTATGGCTACACCTTC,CSARAYPGAGYGYTF
.,.,TRBJ2-6,TRBV5-1,TGCGCCAGCAGCTTAGACGTACAGGGCTCTGGGGCCAACGTCCTGACTTTC,CASSLDVQGSGANVLTF
.,.,TRBJ2-7,TRBV7-8,TGTGCCAGCAGCTTAGAGGTCGGCAGCTCCTACGAGCAGTACTTC,CASSLEVGSSYEQYF
.,few,TRBJ2-1,TRBV5-1,TGCGCCAGCAGCTTGGACGTAGGGCCCAAGTTCTTC,CASSLDVGPKFF
.,.,TRBJ1-5,TRBV2,TGTGCCAGCACCATGACTCCCCCGAGCTATAGCAATCAGCCCCAGCATTTT,CASTMTPPSYSNQPQHF
TRBD2,many,TRBJ2-5,TRBV11-2,TGTGCCAGCAGCTTCAGATTCCGGACTAGCGGGACCAGTCAAGAGACCCAGTACTTC,CASSFRFRTSGTSQETQYF
.,few,TRBJ1-1,TRBV6-2/TRBV6-3,TGTGCCAGCCAGCCTGGGGGAGCAGGGAACACTGAAGCTTTCTTT,CASQPGGAGNTEAFF
TRBD2,.,TRBJ2-1,TRBV7-2,TGTGCCAGCAGCTTACGGGACGGGAGGGGCAACAATGAGCAGTTCTTC,CASSLRDGRGNNEQFF